These 13 T cell receptor beta chains were all obtained from the same sample, sequenced in a study of T cells in localized non-small cell lung cancer. TCRdb's copy holds only in-frame clones and misses some; the assay was immunoSEQ multiplex PCR. The sample holds fewer than 35,000 clones, approximately 88% seen once. The sample in question was peripheral blood, obtained before any cancer treatment. The source is a female donor aged 60 or older with stage I lung adenocarcinoma.

The chain combines TRBV7-3 with TRBJ1-2, with D possibly being TRBD1 (5 bases). This CDR3 comprises 14 residues. The germline V and J ends were trimmed by 2 bases and 6 bases, with 13 bases remaining between them. Germline V CDR1 and CDR2: SGHTA, FQGTGA. DNA of the CDR3: TGTGCCAGCAGCTTAGAACCCAGGGTCGATGGCTACACCTTC. Protein: CASSLEPRVDGYTF.

This clone was counted a single time. V gene TRBV18 combines with J gene TRBJ2-1, with 9 nucleotides matching TRBD1. Germline lookup yields CDR1 KGHSH and CDR2 LQKENI. The V and J ends lost 6 bases and 5 bases, in that order; junction bases with no gene match: 8. The CDR3 runs to 15 residues. CDR3 protein: CASSPGQGLNNEQFF. For the CDR3, the DNA is TGTGCCAGCTCGCCTGGACAGGGGCTAAACAATGAGCAGTTCTTC. The variable domain in full, completed from reference TRBV18 and TRBJ2-1, reads NAGVMQNPRHLVRRRGQEARLRCSPMKGHSHVYWYRQLPEEGLKFMVYLQKENIIDESGMPKERFSAEFPKEGPSILRIQQVVRGDSAAYFCASSPGQGLNNEQFFGPGTRLTVL.

The V gene is TRBV28, the J gene TRBJ1-2, with 12 bases that match TRBD1. After removal of 4 bases from V and 5 bases from J, the junction contained 11 bases not matched to a gene. CDR1 MDHEN and CDR2 SYDVKM come from the germline V gene. The CDR3 spans 17 residues. CDR3 amino acids: CASSYGTGGEVGYGYTF. CDR3 in DNA: TGTGCCAGCAGTTATGGGACAGGGGGCGAGGTTGGTTATGGCTACACCTTC.

The chain carries TRBV19 and TRBJ2-1, with TRBD2 matching 10 bases. Germline trimming cut 6 bases from V and 2 bases from J; bases unmatched to any gene: 7. The CDR3 spans 16 residues. Germline assignment: CDR1 LNHDA and CDR2 SQIVND (reference sequence). The CDR3 protein is CASSSVLAGAYNEQFF. The CDR3 nucleotides are TGTGCCAGTAGCAGCGTGCTAGCGGGAGCCTACAATGAGCAGTTCTTC.

V is TRBV19 and J is TRBJ2-7; 10 nucleotides line up with TRBD1. The CDR3 is 16 residues long. V trimming: 5 bases; J trimming: 5 bases; junction bases outside the gene matches: 12. Germline lookup yields CDR1 LNHDA and CDR2 SQIVND (reference sequence). Here the CDR3 DNA reads TGTGCCAGTAGTCCAACAACGGGACAGGGGCGGAACGAGCAGTACTTC. This translates into CASSPTTGQGRNEQYF.

The chain combines TRBV15 with TRBJ2-1; 10 bases are shared with TRBD2. The CDR3 totals 16 residues. Germline CDR1 is LNHNV and CDR2 is YYDKDF (reference sequence). The ends lost 4 bases at V and 3 bases at J; junction bases unmatched: 6. CDR3 sequence reads: CATSIRTSGYYNEQFF. CDR3 nucleotides: TGTGCCACCAGCATTAGGACTAGCGGCTACTACAATGAGCAGTTCTTC.

This chain joins TRBV2 and TRBJ1-1; possibly TRBD1 for D (5 bases). CDR1 and CDR2 (germline): SNHLY, FYNNEI. This CDR3 is 13 amino acids long. With 3 bases removed from V and 4 bases from J, the gap between germline ends came to 9 bases. For the CDR3, the DNA is TGTGCCAGCAGTGAGGGGCCTGGCACTGAAGCTTTCTTT. Amino acids: CASSEGPGTEAFF.

The chain couples TRBV13 to TRBJ2-5, with 13 bases aligning to TRBD2. Per the germline V gene, CDR1 is PRHDT and CDR2 is FYEKMQ (reference sequence). CDR3 length: 17 residues. Germline trimming cut 5 bases from V and 3 bases from J; bases unmatched to any gene: 9. The CDR3 DNA reads as TGTGCCAGCAGCCCCGGACTAGCGGGAGAGAGGGAAGAGACCCAGTACTTC. Translation: CASSPGLAGEREETQYF.

The table lists this clone with a count of one. The V call is TRBV7-2, the J call TRBJ2-7; TRBD1 is a possible D gene (7 bases). Trimming removed 5 bases at V and 6 bases at J, with 14 bases between. The CDR3 consists of 13 residues. Germline values: CDR1 SGHTA, CDR2 FQGNSA. The CDR3: CASSPMQGGEQYF. Here the CDR3 DNA reads TGTGCCAGCAGCCCGATGCAGGGGGGCGAGCAGTACTTC.

The rearrangement joins TRBV5-1 to TRBJ1-1; maybe TRBD1 (6 bases). V gave up 0 bases and J gave up 3 bases, with 9 bases separating them. The CDR3 spans 14 residues. Per germline, CDR1 SGHRS and CDR2 YFSETQ. CDR3 sequence (DNA): TGCGCCAGCAGCTTGGGGGGGCTCGACACTGAAGCTTTCTTT. Protein product: CASSLGGLDTEAFF.

The chain carries TRBV7-2 and TRBJ2-3; D is uncertain. Germline loops: CDR1 SGHTA, CDR2 FQGNSA. The CDR3 contains 15 residues. Trimming removed 1 base at V and 3 bases at J, with 11 bases between. The chain's CDR3 is CASSLVGDPTDTQYF. CDR3 coding DNA: TGTGCCAGCAGCTTAGTCGGAGACCCGACAGATACGCAGTATTTT.

The genes are TRBV5-6 and TRBJ1-1; 10 bases fit TRBD1. The CDR3 has 15 amino acids. With 6 bases clipped from V and 10 bases from J, the junction kept 15 bases outside the gene matches. Germline CDR1 and CDR2: SGHDT and YYEEEE. CDR3 DNA sequence: TGTGCCAGCATGCCCCGGGACAGGGGTCCTGGGGGAGCTTTCTTT. It codes for CASMPRDRGPGGAFF.

This chain links TRBV4-1 with TRBJ2-3; 12 positions match TRBD2. CDR3 length equals 18 residues. Germline CDR1 is MGHRA and CDR2 is YSYEKL. Trimming removed 0 bases from V and 4 bases from J; junction bases left unmatched: 8. As DNA, the CDR3 is TGCGCCAGCAGCCAAGAGTCTAGCGGGAGGGCCGGGCCAGATACGCAGTATTTT. This translates into CASSQESSGRAGPDTQYF.